The next 5 T cell receptor beta chains were all read from a single sample in a study of CD8 T cells in ankylosing spondylitis. TCRdb passed the 5' RACE reads through MiXCR, listing each CDR3 protein once. Of more than 300,000 distinct CDR3 sequences detected, around a tenth appear once; the ten largest clones hold around 10%. Material: blood, either unsorted or a sorted T cell fraction (not recorded which). These receptors were collected from a female donor with ankylosing spondylitis or in good health (not recorded which).

Notes on this clonotype: A much larger clone lies one base from this, so it may be a read error. The CDR3 region is CASSLPSGRAYNEHFF. Written as DNA, the CDR3 is TGTGCCAGCAGCCTTCCGAGCGGGAGGGCCTACAATGAGCATTTCTTC. The V call is TRBV11-2, the J call TRBJ2-1, with TRBD2 identical over 10 bases. The CDR3 runs 16 residues. The germline V gene encodes CDR1 SGHAT and CDR2 FQNNGV.

This clonotype was picked up many times. V and J are TRBV20-1 and TRBJ2-1; 12 bases are shared with TRBD2. Unmatched junction bases numbered 5, after V lost 5 bases and J lost 6 bases. The germline V gene has CDR1 DFQATT and CDR2 SNEGSKA (reference sequence). The CDR3 totals 14 residues. The CDR3 loop reads CSARQLAGGNEQFF. The CDR3 DNA reads as TGCAGTGCTCGACAACTAGCGGGAGGCAATGAGCAGTTCTTC.

V is TRBV30 and J is TRBJ1-1; 8 positions match TRBD1. J was trimmed by 4 bases and V by 3 bases; bases with no gene match: 10. The germline gives CDR1 GTSNPN, CDR2 SVGIG (reference sequence). The CDR3 extends over 15 amino acids. The CDR3 bases are TGTGCCTGGAGAAGAGTCAGGGGGCGCTTCACTGAAGCTTTCTTT. It specifies CAWRRVRGRFTEAFF. The variable domain in full, completed from reference TRBV30 and TRBJ1-1, reads SQTIHQWPATLVQPVGSPLSLECTVEGTSNPNLYWYRQAAGRGLQLLFYSVGIGQISSEVPQNLSASRPQDRQFILSSKKLLLSDSGFYLCAWRRVRGRFTEAFFGQGTRLTVV.

This clonotype came up a few times. The rearrangement uses TRBV18 and TRBJ2-5; D unresolved. Germline assignment: CDR1 KGHSH and CDR2 LQKENI. This CDR3 has 14 amino acids. Trimming left V 3 bases short and J 5 bases short, with 13 bases between. The CDR3 nucleotides read TGTGCCAGCTCACCCCTTCTTGCCTCGGAGACCCAGTACTTC. Amino acids: CASSPLLASETQYF.

This clonotype has a count of ten or more. This chain joins TRBV9 and TRBJ2-7, with D unclear. The V end was cut by 4 bases, the J end by 0 bases, with 14 bases between. Germline lookup yields CDR1 SGDLS and CDR2 YYNGEE. The CDR3 has 15 amino acids. The CDR3 DNA reads as TGTGCCAGCAGCTTGGAGTCCGGGCCCTCCTACGAGCAGTACTTC. Residues: CASSLESGPSYEQYF.